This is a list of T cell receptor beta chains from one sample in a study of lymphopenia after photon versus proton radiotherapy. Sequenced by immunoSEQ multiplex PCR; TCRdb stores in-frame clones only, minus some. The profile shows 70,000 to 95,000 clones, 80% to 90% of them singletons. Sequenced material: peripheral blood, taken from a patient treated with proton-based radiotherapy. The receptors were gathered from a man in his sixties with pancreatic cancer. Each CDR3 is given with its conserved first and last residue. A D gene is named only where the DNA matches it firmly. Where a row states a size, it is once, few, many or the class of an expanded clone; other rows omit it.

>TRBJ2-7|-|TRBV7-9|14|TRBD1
CASSGRTGSYEQYF
TGTGCCAGCAGCGGACGGACAGGGTCCTACGAGCAGTACTTC
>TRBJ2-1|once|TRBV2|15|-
CASSEEGGGPDEQFF
TGTGCCAGCAGTGAAGAGGGGGGAGGGCCAGATGAGCAGTTCTTC
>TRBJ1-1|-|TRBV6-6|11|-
CASSSRTEAFF
TGTGCCAGCAGTTCTCGGACAGAAGCTTTCTTT
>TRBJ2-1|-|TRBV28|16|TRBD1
CASLSSGTGAYNEQFF
TGTGCCAGCCTCTCCTCCGGGACAGGGGCCTACAATGAGCAGTTCTTC
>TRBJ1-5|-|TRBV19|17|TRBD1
CASSMIDRAHNYQPQHF
TGTGCCAGTAGTATGATAGACAGGGCTCACAACTATCAGCCCCAGCATTTT
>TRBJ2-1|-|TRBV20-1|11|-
CSSVGLNEQFF
TGCTCCTCCGTTGGGCTCAATGAGCAGTTCTTC
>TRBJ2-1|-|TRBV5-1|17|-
CASSLALGVGSYNEQFF
TGCGCCAGCAGCTTGGCCCTAGGGGTGGGCTCCTACAATGAGCAGTTCTTC
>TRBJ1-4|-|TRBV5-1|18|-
CASSLDYHGQYENEKLFF
TGCGCCAGCAGCTTGGACTATCACGGACAGTACGAAAATGAAAAACTGTTTTTT
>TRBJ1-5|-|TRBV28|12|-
CATAVGGQPQHF
TGTGCCACCGCCGTTGGGGGTCAGCCCCAGCATTTT
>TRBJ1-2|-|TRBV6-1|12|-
CASRETVYGYTF
TGTGCCAGCAGGGAGACAGTTTATGGCTACACCTTC
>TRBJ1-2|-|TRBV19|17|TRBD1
CASSNYGTGRRTYGYTF
TGTGCCAGTAGTAATTACGGGACAGGGCGCAGGACCTATGGCTACACCTTC
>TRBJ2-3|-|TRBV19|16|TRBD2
CASSRTSGSSSDTQYF
TGTGCCAGTAGCAGGACTAGCGGGAGTTCGTCCGATACGCAGTATTTT
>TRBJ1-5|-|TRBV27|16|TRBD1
CASSQFRGDRSQPQHF
TGTGCCAGCTCTCAATTTCGGGGGGACAGGAGTCAGCCCCAGCATTTT
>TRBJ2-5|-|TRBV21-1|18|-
CASSKEDRGRGDQETQYF
TGTGCCAGCAGCAAAGAGGACAGGGGGCGAGGGGACCAAGAGACCCAGTACTTC
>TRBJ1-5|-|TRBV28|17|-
CASRGGIRGLGGQPQHF
TGTGCCAGCAGGGGCGGGATCAGGGGTTTAGGGGGTCAGCCCCAGCATTTT
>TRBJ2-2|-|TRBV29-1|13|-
CSALGAPGGELFF
TGCAGCGCCCTGGGGGCACCCGGCGGGGAGCTGTTTTTT
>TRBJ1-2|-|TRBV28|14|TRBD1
CATEDRATNYGYTF
TGTGCCACCGAGGACAGGGCGACTAACTATGGCTACACCTTC
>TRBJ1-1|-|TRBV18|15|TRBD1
CASSPLTGENTEAFF
TGTGCCAGCTCACCACTTACAGGGGAGAACACTGAAGCTTTCTTT
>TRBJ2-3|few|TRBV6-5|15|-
CASSLGGGRSDTQYF
TGTGCCAGCAGCCTTGGGGGGGGCAGGTCAGATACGCAGTATTTT
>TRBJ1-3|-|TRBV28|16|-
CASSPPLGASGNTIYF
TGTGCCAGCAGTCCCCCCCTCGGGGCCTCTGGAAACACCATATATTTT
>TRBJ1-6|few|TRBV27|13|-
CASSFGSSSPLHF
TGTGCCAGCAGTTTTGGGTCGAGTTCACCCCTCCACTTT
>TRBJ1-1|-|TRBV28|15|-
CASSLRVLGNTEAFF
TGTGCCAGCAGTTTAAGGGTGTTAGGTAACACTGAAGCTTTCTTT
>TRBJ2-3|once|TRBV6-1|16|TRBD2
CASSEASGRAADTQYF
TGTGCCAGCAGTGAAGCCAGCGGGAGGGCAGCAGATACGCAGTATTTT
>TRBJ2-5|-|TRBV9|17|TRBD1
CASSGQGALREIETQYF
TGTGCCAGCAGCGGACAGGGGGCGCTGAGAGAAATCGAGACCCAGTACTTC
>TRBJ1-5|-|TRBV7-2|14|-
CASSLELRNQPQHF
TGTGCCAGCAGCTTAGAGCTTAGAAATCAGCCCCAGCATTTT
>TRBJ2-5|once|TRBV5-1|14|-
CASSKQGNQETQYF
TGCGCCAGCAGCAAACAGGGCAACCAAGAGACCCAGTACTTC
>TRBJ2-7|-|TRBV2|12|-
CASSLSGYEQYF
TGTGCCAGCAGTTTAAGCGGCTACGAGCAGTACTTC
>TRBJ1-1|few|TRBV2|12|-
CASSRGDTEAFF
TGTGCCAGCAGCCGGGGAGACACTGAAGCTTTCTTT
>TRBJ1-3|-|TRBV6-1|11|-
CAYRGGNTIYF
TGTGCCTACCGGGGAGGAAACACCATATATTTT
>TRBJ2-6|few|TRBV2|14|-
CASRGSSGANVLTF
TGTGCCAGCAGGGGCAGCTCTGGGGCCAACGTCCTGACTTTC
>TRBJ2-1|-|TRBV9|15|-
CASSAGDSLYNEQFF
TGTGCCAGCAGCGCGGGGGACAGCCTTTACAATGAGCAGTTCTTC
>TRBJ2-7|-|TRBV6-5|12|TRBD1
CAVRDRAYEQYF
TGTGCCGTCCGGGACAGGGCCTACGAGCAGTACTTC
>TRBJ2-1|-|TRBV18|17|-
CASSPPEERSSYNEQFF
TGTGCCAGCTCACCCCCAGAGGAGCGGAGCTCCTACAATGAGCAGTTCTTC
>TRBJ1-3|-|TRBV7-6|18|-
CASSLVWRAALSGNTIYF
TGTGCCAGCAGCTTAGTATGGAGGGCAGCTCTCTCTGGAAACACCATATATTTT
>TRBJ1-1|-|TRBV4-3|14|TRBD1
CASKRDRIATEAFF
TGCGCCAGCAAGCGGGACAGAATCGCCACTGAAGCTTTCTTT
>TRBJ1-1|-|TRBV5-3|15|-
CARSLTPHSNTEAFF
TGTGCCAGAAGCTTAACTCCGCACTCGAACACTGAAGCTTTCTTT
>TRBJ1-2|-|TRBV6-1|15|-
CASSEGATSWYGYTF
TGTGCCAGCAGTGAAGGTGCGACAAGCTGGTATGGCTACACCTTC
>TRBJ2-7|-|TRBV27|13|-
CASSLDYRYEQYF
TGTGCCAGCAGTTTGGACTACCGGTACGAGCAGTACTTC
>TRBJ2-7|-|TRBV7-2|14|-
CASSYRKGVYEQYF
TGTGCCAGCAGCTACCGCAAGGGGGTTTACGAGCAGTACTTC
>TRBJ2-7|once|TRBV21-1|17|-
CASSIPGHRPDAYEQYF
TGTGCCAGCAGCATCCCGGGACATAGGCCGGACGCCTACGAGCAGTACTTC
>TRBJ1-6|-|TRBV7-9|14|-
CASSLGQNNSPLHF
TGTGCCAGCAGCTTAGGACAGAATAATTCACCCCTCCACTTT
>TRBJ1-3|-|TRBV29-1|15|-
CSVEPIHRAGNTIYF
TGCAGCGTTGAACCCATTCACAGGGCTGGAAACACCATATATTTT
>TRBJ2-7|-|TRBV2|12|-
CASSLLSYEQYF
TGTGCCAGCAGCCTCCTCTCCTACGAGCAGTACTTC
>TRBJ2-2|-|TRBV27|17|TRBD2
CASSLLGLAGNTGELFF
TGTGCCAGCAGTTTACTGGGACTAGCGGGGAACACCGGGGAGCTGTTTTTT
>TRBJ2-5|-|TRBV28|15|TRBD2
CASSLGVAGAETQYF
TGTGCCAGCAGTTTAGGGGTAGCGGGAGCAGAGACCCAGTACTTC
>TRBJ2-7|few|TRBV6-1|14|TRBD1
CASNRDRAFDEQYF
TGTGCCAGCAACCGGGACAGGGCTTTCGACGAGCAGTACTTC
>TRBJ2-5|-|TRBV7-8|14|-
CASSSTLGQETQYF
TGTGCCAGCAGCTCAACACTGGGGCAAGAGACCCAGTACTTC
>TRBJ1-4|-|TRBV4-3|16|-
CASSQEVWGTNEKLFF
TGCGCCAGCAGCCAAGAAGTGTGGGGAACTAATGAAAAACTGTTTTTT
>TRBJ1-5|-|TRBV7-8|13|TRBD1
CASTDRGGQPQHF
TGTGCCAGCACCGACAGGGGCGGTCAGCCCCAGCATTTT
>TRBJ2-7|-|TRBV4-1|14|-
CASSQSTDSYEQYF
TGCGCCAGCAGCCAATCTACGGACAGCTACGAGCAGTACTTC
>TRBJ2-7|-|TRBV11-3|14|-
CASSPGQFPYEQYF
TGTGCCAGCAGCCCAGGACAGTTTCCCTACGAGCAGTACTTC
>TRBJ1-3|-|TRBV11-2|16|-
CASSLGGSRRGNTIYF
TGTGCCAGCAGCTTAGGGGGCTCCCGAAGGGGAAACACCATATATTTT
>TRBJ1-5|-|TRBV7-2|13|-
CASNQRGIQPQHF
TGTGCCAGCAACCAGAGAGGGATTCAGCCCCAGCATTTT
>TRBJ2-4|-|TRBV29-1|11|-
CSVLGGNIQYF
TGCAGCGTCCTAGGAGGAAACATTCAGTACTTC
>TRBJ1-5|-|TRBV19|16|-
CASSPQADYSNQPQHF
TGTGCCAGTAGTCCCCAGGCTGATTATAGCAATCAGCCCCAGCATTTT
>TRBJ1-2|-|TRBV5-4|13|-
CASSSPPVNGYTF
TGTGCCAGCAGCTCCCCCCCGGTAAATGGCTACACCTTC
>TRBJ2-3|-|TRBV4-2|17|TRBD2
CASSPSRGSGRSPTQYF
TGTGCCAGCAGCCCCTCCCGGGGTAGCGGGAGGTCCCCTACGCAGTATTTT
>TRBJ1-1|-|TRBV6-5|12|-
CASSISRGEAFF
TGTGCCAGCAGTATTTCCCGGGGTGAAGCTTTCTTT
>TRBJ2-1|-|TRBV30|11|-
CAWMGGRGQFF
TGTGCCTGGATGGGGGGAAGGGGGCAGTTCTTC
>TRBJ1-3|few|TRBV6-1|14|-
CASRPGSSGNTIYF
TGTGCCAGTAGACCGGGGAGCTCTGGAAACACCATATATTTT